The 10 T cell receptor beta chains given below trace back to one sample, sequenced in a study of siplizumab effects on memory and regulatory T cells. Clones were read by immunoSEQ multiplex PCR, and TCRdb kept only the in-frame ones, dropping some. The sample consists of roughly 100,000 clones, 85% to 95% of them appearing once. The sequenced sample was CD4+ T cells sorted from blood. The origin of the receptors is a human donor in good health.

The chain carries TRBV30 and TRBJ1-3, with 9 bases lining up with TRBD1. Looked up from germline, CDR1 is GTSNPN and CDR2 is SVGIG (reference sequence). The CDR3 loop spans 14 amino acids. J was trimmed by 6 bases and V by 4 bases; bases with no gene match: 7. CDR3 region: CAWTTGGFVNTIYF. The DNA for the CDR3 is TGTGCCTGGACAACAGGGGGCTTTGTAAACACCATATATTTT. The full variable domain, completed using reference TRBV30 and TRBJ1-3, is SQTIHQWPATLVQPVGSPLSLECTVEGTSNPNLYWYRQAAGRGLQLLFYSVGIGQISSEVPQNLSASRPQDRQFILSSKKLLLSDSGFYLCAWTTGGFVNTIYFGEGSWLTVV.

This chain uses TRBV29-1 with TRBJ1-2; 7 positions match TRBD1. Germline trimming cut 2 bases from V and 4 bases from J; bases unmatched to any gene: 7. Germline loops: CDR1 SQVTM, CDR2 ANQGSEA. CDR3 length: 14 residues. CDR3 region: CSVEKTGLAYGYTF. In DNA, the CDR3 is TGCAGCGTTGAAAAGACAGGGTTGGCCTATGGCTACACCTTC.

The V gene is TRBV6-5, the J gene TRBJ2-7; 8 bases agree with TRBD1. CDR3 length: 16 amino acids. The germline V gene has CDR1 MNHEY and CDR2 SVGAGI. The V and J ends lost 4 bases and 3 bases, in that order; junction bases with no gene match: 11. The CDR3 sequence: CASSSPFDRGVYEQYF. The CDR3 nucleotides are TGTGCCAGCAGTTCCCCTTTTGACAGGGGAGTCTACGAGCAGTACTTC.

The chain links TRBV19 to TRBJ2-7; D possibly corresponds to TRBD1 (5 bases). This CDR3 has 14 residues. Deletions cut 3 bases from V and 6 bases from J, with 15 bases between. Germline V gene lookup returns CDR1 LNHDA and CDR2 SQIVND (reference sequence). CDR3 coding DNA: TGTGCCAGTAGTATGGCGTCAGGGTCGGGCGAGCAGTACTTC. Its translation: CASSMASGSGEQYF.

CDR3 protein: CATGPYYEQYF. CDR3 coding DNA: TGTGCCACGGGGCCCTACTACGAGCAGTACTTC. The V and J genes are TRBV6-5 and TRBJ2-7; TRBD1 or TRBD2 may be the D gene (5 bases each). This CDR3 is 11 amino acids long. From germline, CDR1 is MNHEY and CDR2 SVGAGI. The germline V and J ends were trimmed by 10 bases and 3 bases, with 10 bases remaining between them.

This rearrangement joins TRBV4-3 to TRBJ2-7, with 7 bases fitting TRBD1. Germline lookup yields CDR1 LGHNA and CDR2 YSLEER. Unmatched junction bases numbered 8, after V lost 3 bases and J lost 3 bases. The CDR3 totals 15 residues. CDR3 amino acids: CASSHRQGMGYEQYF. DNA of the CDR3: TGCGCCAGCAGCCATCGACAGGGAATGGGCTACGAGCAGTACTTC.

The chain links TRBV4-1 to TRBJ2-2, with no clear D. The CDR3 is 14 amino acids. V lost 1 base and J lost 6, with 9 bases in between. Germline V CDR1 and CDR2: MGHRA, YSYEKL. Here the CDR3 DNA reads TGCGCCAGCAGCCAAGTTGAGTGGTCCGGGGAGCTGTTTTTT. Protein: CASSQVEWSGELFF.

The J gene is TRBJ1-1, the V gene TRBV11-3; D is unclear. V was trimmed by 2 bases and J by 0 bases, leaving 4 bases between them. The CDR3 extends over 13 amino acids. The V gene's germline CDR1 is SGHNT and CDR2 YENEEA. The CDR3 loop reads CASSLWVNTEAFF. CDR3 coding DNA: TGTGCCAGCAGCTTATGGGTGAACACTGAAGCTTTCTTT.

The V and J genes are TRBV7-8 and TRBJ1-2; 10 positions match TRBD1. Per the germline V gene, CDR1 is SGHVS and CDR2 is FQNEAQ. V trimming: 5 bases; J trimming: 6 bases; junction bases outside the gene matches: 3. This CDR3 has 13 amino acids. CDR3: CASSVDRGHGYTF. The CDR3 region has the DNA TGTGCCAGCAGCGTCGACAGGGGGCATGGCTACACCTTC.

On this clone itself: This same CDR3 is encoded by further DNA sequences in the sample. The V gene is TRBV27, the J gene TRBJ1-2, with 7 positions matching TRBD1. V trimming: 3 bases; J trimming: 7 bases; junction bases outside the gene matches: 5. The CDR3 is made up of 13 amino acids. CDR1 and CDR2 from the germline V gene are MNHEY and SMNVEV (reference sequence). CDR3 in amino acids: CASSFRGGAGYTF. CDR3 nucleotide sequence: TGTGCCAGCAGTTTCAGGGGGGGGGCTGGCTACACCTTC.